A selection of T cell receptor beta chains follows, all from one sample in a study of blood T cell repertoires in COVID-19. The assay was immunoSEQ multiplex PCR, and TCRdb's table has in-frame clones only and misses some. The table has 20,000 to 25,000 clones, about four fifths seen once; the top ten hold around 3.2%. Sequencing was performed on peripheral blood. The receptors come from a man aged 40-49 years with acute or convalescent COVID-19. Both conserved end residues are part of each CDR3. D genes are given only for firm matches. The size entry is marked missing in some rows and otherwise reads once, few, many or a size class.

d_call clone_size j_call v_call cdr3_nt cdr3_aa
- - TRBJ2-5 TRBV29-1 TGCAGCGTTGAAGTCGGGCGGGCCGAGACCCAGTACTTC CSVEVGRAETQYF
- - TRBJ1-4 TRBV4-1 TGCGCCAGCAGCCATTTACAGGGAACTAATGAAAAACTGTTTTTT CASSHLQGTNEKLFF
- - TRBJ2-7 TRBV4-1 TGCGCCAGCAGCCAAGATCACTCCTACGAGCAGTACTTC CASSQDHSYEQYF
- - TRBJ1-2 TRBV29-1 TGCAGCGTTGGCGACAGGAGGTATGGCTACACCTTC CSVGDRRYGYTF
- - TRBJ2-1 TRBV9 TGTGCCAGCAGCCTTGGGCGTGGGCGATACAATGAGCAGTTCTTC CASSLGRGRYNEQFF
TRBD1 once TRBJ1-2 TRBV3-1/TRBV3-2 TGTGCCAGCAGCCAAGGGGGACAGGGAAAGGGCTACACCTTC CASSQGGQGKGYTF
TRBD1 - TRBJ1-5 TRBV10-3 TGTGCCATCAGCTCCGGGACAGGGAGCAATCAGCCCCAGCATTTT CAISSGTGSNQPQHF
TRBD2 - TRBJ2-3 TRBV24-1 TGTGCCACCAGTGATAGGTCAGCGGGGGCCGGGGATACGCAGTATTTT CATSDRSAGAGDTQYF
- few TRBJ1-3 TRBV11-2 TGTGCCAGCAGCCAACGGACAGCCTCTGGAAACACCATATATTTT CASSQRTASGNTIYF
- - TRBJ2-1 TRBV27 TGTGCCAGCAGTCCCCTCCCCCCACTCTACAATGAGCAGTTCTTC CASSPLPPLYNEQFF
- - TRBJ1-1 TRBV5-1 TGCGCCAGCAGCTCCCAACAGGGAAACACTGAAGCTTTCTTT CASSSQQGNTEAFF
TRBD1 - TRBJ2-7 TRBV27 TGTGCCACCAAGCGGGACAGGGCCTACGAGCAGTACTTC CATKRDRAYEQYF
TRBD1 - TRBJ1-6 TRBV14 TGTGCCAGCAGCCAGAGGACAGGGTTACAGTCACCCCTCCACTTT CASSQRTGLQSPLHF
TRBD2 - TRBJ2-1 TRBV5-1 TGCGCCAGCAGCTTGGCATACGGGACTAGCGGGAGTTACAATGAGCAGTTCTTC CASSLAYGTSGSYNEQFF
TRBD1 - TRBJ1-1 TRBV27 TGTGCCAGCAGTTCTCCGACAGGGGGCACTGAAGCTTTCTTT CASSSPTGGTEAFF
TRBD1 - TRBJ2-1 TRBV19 TGTGCCAGTAGTCCTGGGACAGGGGCCGTTGAGCAGTTCTTC CASSPGTGAVEQFF
- - TRBJ1-1 TRBV11-1 TGTGCCAGCAGCTGGGTCCCTGAGGACACTGAAGCTTTCTTT CASSWVPEDTEAFF
- - TRBJ2-3 TRBV4-1 TGCGCCAGCAGCCAAGACTATAGTGTTGGCACAGATACGCAGTATTTT CASSQDYSVGTDTQYF
- - TRBJ1-6 TRBV10-3 TGTGCCATCAGTGATCCTACTCGGGGGTATAATTCACCCCTCCACTTT CAISDPTRGYNSPLHF
TRBD1 - TRBJ1-4 TRBV19 TGTGCCAGTAGGGACAGGGCCGGAGGTGAAAAACTGTTTTTT CASRDRAGGEKLFF
- - TRBJ1-2 TRBV18 TGTGCCAGCTCCCCGGCGGGGGGCGAGGTTTGGGGCTACACCTTC CASSPAGGEVWGYTF
TRBD1 - TRBJ2-5 TRBV4-2 TGTGCCAGCAGCCACCGGGACAGGGACTCGGAGACCCAGTACTTC CASSHRDRDSETQYF
- - TRBJ1-5 TRBV30 TGTGCCGCTAGTCCCGGCCACAATCAGCCCCAGCATTTT CAASPGHNQPQHF
TRBD2 - TRBJ2-1 TRBV18 TGTGCCAGCTCACCATCGATGGCTAGCGGGCAGCAGTTCTTC CASSPSMASGQQFF
- once TRBJ2-3 TRBV4-1 TGCGCCAGCAGCCGGAGGGAGATTACCGACACAGATACGCAGTATTTT CASSRREITDTDTQYF
TRBD1 - TRBJ2-3 TRBV9 TGTGCCAGCAATCCCCGGGACAGGGCAACAGATACGCAGTATTTT CASNPRDRATDTQYF
- - TRBJ2-2 TRBV7-2 TGTGCCAGCAGCCCCTTGCCAGGGCCCACCGGGGAGCTGTTTTTT CASSPLPGPTGELFF
- - TRBJ2-3 TRBV5-4 TGTGCCAGCAGCTCCCTCCGGGGGAGGGATACGCAGTATTTT CASSSLRGRDTQYF
- - TRBJ2-2 TRBV6-5 TGTGCCAGCCGGTCTGCAGGAAACACCGGGGAGCTGTTTTTT CASRSAGNTGELFF
TRBD1 - TRBJ1-6 TRBV19 TGTGCCAGTAGGACAGGGCCCAGTTTTAATTCACCCCTCCACTTT CASRTGPSFNSPLHF
TRBD2 - TRBJ2-7 TRBV23-1 TGCGCCAGCAGTCCTATACTCGCGGGGGAGCAGCAGTACTTC CASSPILAGEQQYF
- - TRBJ1-5 TRBV19 TGTGCCAGTAGTATTTCCCTTAATCAGCCCCAGCATTTT CASSISLNQPQHF
TRBD1 - TRBJ2-3 TRBV27 TGTGCCAGCAGTACCCCCGGACAGGGGGCAGTAGATACGCAGTATTTT CASSTPGQGAVDTQYF
- - TRBJ1-2 TRBV7-9 TGTGCCAGCAGCTTAGCACAGGTCGCACAAGCCTATGGCTACACCTTC CASSLAQVAQAYGYTF
- few TRBJ2-7 TRBV19 TGTGCCAGTAGCAACCTAAATTACGAGCAGTACTTC CASSNLNYEQYF
TRBD1 - TRBJ2-7 TRBV24-1 TGTGCCACCGGGACAGGATACGAGCAGTACTTC CATGTGYEQYF